This T cell receptor beta chain was recorded in a study of T cell responses to AZD1222 COVID-19 vaccine. A remark on this clone: The antigen is not known.

General observations from the study: Researchers took repertoire samples only after the peak T cell response had come. Dominant CD4 TCR responses targeted spike regions 160-218 and 743-854.

Clones were sequenced by immunoSEQ multiplex PCR, and TCRdb holds only the in-frame ones, with some missing. The sample has fewer than 200,000 clones, just over 85% seen once. The sequence was collected from an adult in good health. Sample: peripheral blood, taken on day 0 of AZD1222 vaccination.

CDR3 nucleotides: TGTGCCAGCAGCCCCGACCCCGACAGAACATATGGCTACACCTTC. Protein: CASSPDPDRTYGYTF. J is TRBJ1-2 and V is TRBV7-6, with a tentative D call TRBD1 (5 bases). V gave up 5 bases and J gave up 5 bases, with 18 bases separating them. CDR1 and CDR2 from the germline V gene are SGHVS and FNYEAQ. This CDR3 region has 15 residues.